A selection of T cell receptor beta chains follows, all from one sample in a study of identical twins. Via MiXCR, TCRdb re-called the 5' RACE reads, giving one row per CDR3 protein. The table includes 450,000 or so distinct CDR3 sequences, 11% to 15% detected once. The same sample was also studied in work on yellow fever vaccine responses in identical twins.

Sequences were obtained from CD4+ T cells sorted from blood. The receptors come from a woman aged 18-29 years in good health. Each CDR3 is given with its conserved first and last residue. The D gene is left open where the match is weak. Clone size appears in some rows only: once, few, many, or a class for an expanded clone.

J | size | D | V | CDR3 | DNA
TRBJ1-2 | few | . | TRBV29-1 | CSVGSGGYTF | TGCAGCGTTGGATCCGGTGGCTACACCTTC
TRBJ2-1 | . | . | TRBV5-1 | CASSLEPGLSNEQFF | TGCGCCAGCAGCTTGGAGCCGGGACTCTCAAATGAGCAGTTCTTC
TRBJ2-3 | few | . | TRBV10-3 | CAITDRPADTDTQYF | TGTGCCATCACCGACAGGCCTGCAGACACAGATACGCAGTATTTT
TRBJ2-1 | few | . | TRBV7-2 | CASSLRDTRFAYNEQFF | TGTGCCAGCAGCCTCAGGGACACCAGGTTCGCCTACAATGAGCAGTTCTTC
TRBJ2-7 | . | . | TRBV18 | CASSPAGHSYEQYF | TGTGCCAGCTCACCAGCGGGACATTCCTACGAGCAGTACTTC
TRBJ2-5 | . | TRBD1 | TRBV11-2 | CASRADRGRGETQYF | TGTGCCAGCAGGGCTGACAGGGGGCGAGGGGAGACCCAGTACTTC
TRBJ2-3 | . | . | TRBV2 | CASSGDTTGRDTQYF | TGTGCCAGCAGCGGGGATACCACTGGGCGGGATACGCAGTATTTT
TRBJ1-1 | few | . | TRBV5-5 | CASSSGDPTRMNTEAFF | TGTGCCAGCAGCTCTGGGGACCCAACACGTATGAACACTGAAGCTTTCTTT
TRBJ1-4 | . | . | TRBV10-2 | CASSERVGATNEKLFF | TGCGCCAGCAGTGAACGAGTGGGTGCAACTAATGAAAAACTGTTTTTT
TRBJ2-7 | . | TRBD1 | TRBV18 | CASSQGAIVYEQYF | TGTGCCAGCTCACAGGGGGCGATCGTCTACGAGCAGTACTTC
TRBJ2-1 | few | TRBD2 | TRBV11-1 | CASRGGFARDSYNEQFF | TGTGCCAGCCGCGGGGGTTTTGCCAGAGATTCCTACAATGAGCAGTTCTTC
TRBJ2-7 | few | . | TRBV7-2 | CASRISGTYEQYF | TGTGCCAGCAGAATTAGCGGAACCTACGAGCAGTACTTC
TRBJ2-7 | few | . | TRBV28 | CASSFAARRAPEQYF | TGTGCCAGCAGTTTCGCTGCCAGGCGGGCCCCCGAGCAGTACTTC
TRBJ1-2 | many | TRBD1 | TRBV6-1 | CASSTPGQGALGGYTF | TGTGCCAGCAGTACCCCGGGACAGGGGGCCCTCGGGGGCTACACCTTC
TRBJ2-5 | . | TRBD1 | TRBV5-1 | CASSLVQGGQETQYF | TGCGCCAGCAGCTTGGTACAGGGGGGCCAAGAGACCCAGTACTTC
TRBJ1-6 | . | . | TRBV28 | CASSLTGSSSPLHF | TGTGCCAGCAGTTTGACAGGATCTAGTTCACCCCTCCACTTT
TRBJ2-3 | few | TRBD1 | TRBV7-9 | CASSTDRIGDTQYF | TGTGCCAGCAGCACGGACAGGATTGGGGATACGCAGTATTTT
TRBJ2-7 | . | . | TRBV5-8 | CASSYREDGRQYF | TGTGCCAGCAGCTACAGAGAGGATGGGAGGCAGTACTTC
TRBJ2-7 | . | TRBD2 | TRBV15 | CATSRDRLAGTYEQYF | TGTGCCACCAGCAGAGATAGGCTAGCGGGAACCTACGAGCAGTACTTC
TRBJ2-2 | . | . | TRBV5-1 | CASSFPKGAANTGELFF | TGCGCCAGCAGCTTCCCCAAGGGAGCGGCGAACACCGGGGAGCTGTTTTTT
TRBJ2-5 | many | . | TRBV18 | CASSQTRGRETQYF | TGTGCCAGCTCACAAACGAGGGGGAGAGAGACCCAGTACTTC
TRBJ1-1 | few | . | TRBV20-1 | CSARGMNTEAFF | TGCAGTGCTAGAGGGATGAACACTGAAGCTTTCTTT
TRBJ2-7 | few | . | TRBV5-1 | CASSLAITGRTSYEQYF | TGCGCCAGCAGCTTGGCTATCACAGGCCGGACCTCCTACGAGCAGTACTTC
TRBJ1-3 | many | TRBD1 | TRBV20-1 | CSARDRQGLLSGNTIYF | TGCAGTGCTAGAGACAGACAGGGCCTTTTATCTGGAAACACCATATATTTT
TRBJ2-1 | . | . | TRBV6-5 | CASSYSENRRNEQFF | TGTGCCAGCAGTTACTCGGAAAACCGGCGGAATGAGCAGTTCTTC
TRBJ2-7 | . | . | TRBV18 | CASSPWAISISYEQYF | TGTGCCAGCTCACCCTGGGCCATCTCGATCTCCTACGAGCAGTACTTC
TRBJ2-2 | few | TRBD1 | TRBV11-2 | CASSTTRQGDTGELFF | TGTGCCAGCAGCACCACCCGACAGGGAGACACCGGGGAGCTGTTTTTT
TRBJ2-1 | . | TRBD2 | TRBV2 | CASSAGAGPPNEQFF | TGTGCCAGCAGTGCTGGAGCGGGACCCCCTAATGAGCAGTTCTTC
TRBJ2-7 | . | . | TRBV20-1 | CSANPLSYEQYF | TGCAGTGCTAACCCGCTTAGCTACGAGCAGTACTTC
TRBJ2-2 | . | . | TRBV24-1 | CATSDYSLGGELFF | TGTGCCACCAGTGATTATAGTTTGGGCGGGGAGCTGTTTTTT
TRBJ2-2 | few | . | TRBV10-3 | CAISAGENTGELFF | TGTGCCATCAGTGCCGGGGAGAACACCGGGGAGCTGTTTTTT
TRBJ2-1 | few | . | TRBV12-3/TRBV12-4 | CASRFYYNEQFF | TGTGCCAGTAGATTCTACTACAATGAGCAGTTCTTC